This TCR beta chain came from a study of regulatory T cells in long-lasting Graves disease. Study details: Over 5 years of antithyroid drugs plus positive TSH receptor antibodies defined persistent Graves' disease. Study-wide findings and caveats: Small numbers of samples may have cut accuracy.

Trimming at V came to 1 base and at J to 0 bases, leaving 6 bases not matched to a gene. The CDR3 runs 17 residues. Looked up from germline, CDR1 is SNHLY and CDR2 is FYNNEI. The time point is: persistent/refractory GD, antithyroid drugs over 5 years with positive TRAb. Extracted PBMC RNA gave rise to the TCR library. Peripheral blood, at roughly 8.4 milliliters, went into EDTA tubes. This clonotype has ten or more counts. The antigen is unknown. The authors built TCR beta libraries using iRepertoire HTBI primers and Arm-PCR of CDR3 regions. TCRdb re-called the multiplex PCR reads through MiXCR, storing one row per CDR3 protein. Here the sample spans roughly 450,000 distinct CDR3 sequences, approximately 23% being singletons.

The sample here was peripheral blood mononuclear cells (PBMCs), taken when the disease was refractory, from a patient treated with antithyroid drugs. This rearrangement joins TRBV2 to TRBJ2-4; 7 positions match TRBD2. The origin of this receptor is a female donor with Graves disease. The CDR3, as DNA: TGTGCCAGCAGTGAAGGTGGAGCGGGGCTAGCCAAAAACATTCAGTACTTC. This sequence encodes CASSEGGAGLAKNIQYF.